This TCR beta chain was found in a study of cytomegalovirus exposure and HLA in healthy donors. Profiling relied on immunoSEQ multiplex PCR, and the TCRdb table lists in-frame clones only, not all of them. The sample includes approximately 82,000 clones, about 95% of them seen just once. V shed 6 bases and J 7 bases; nucleotides not matched to a gene: 10. Germline V gene data show CDR1 as ENHRY and CDR2 as SYGVKD. The CDR3 is made up of 15 amino acids. This clonotype was sampled from a woman in her late teens or twenties in good health and CMV-seronegative. Material for sequencing was PBMCs. The rearrangement uses TRBV10-3 and TRBJ2-2; 8 bases are shared with TRBD2. The CDR3 loop reads CAIRPGGSADGELFF. The DNA of the CDR3 is TGTGCCATCAGACCGGGGGGGAGTGCGGACGGGGAGCTGTTTTTT.